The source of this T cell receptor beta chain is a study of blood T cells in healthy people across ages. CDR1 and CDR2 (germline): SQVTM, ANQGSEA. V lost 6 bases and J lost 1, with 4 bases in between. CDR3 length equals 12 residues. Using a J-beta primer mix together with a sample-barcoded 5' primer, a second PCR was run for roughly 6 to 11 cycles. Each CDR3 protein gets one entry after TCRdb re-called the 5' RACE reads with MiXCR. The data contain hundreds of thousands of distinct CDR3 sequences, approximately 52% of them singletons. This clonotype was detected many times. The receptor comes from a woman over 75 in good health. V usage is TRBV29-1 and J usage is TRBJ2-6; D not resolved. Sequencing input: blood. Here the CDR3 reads CSVPSGANVLTF. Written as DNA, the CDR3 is TGCAGCGTCCCGTCTGGGGCCAACGTCCTGACTTTC.